A single sample is the source of the 24 T cell receptor beta chains below, sequenced in a study of T cells after yellow fever vaccination. In TCRdb, the 5' RACE reads were re-called with MiXCR into one record per CDR3 protein. Among 25,000 to 35,000 distinct CDR3 sequences listed, about 5% were seen once. The material sequenced was CD8+ T cells sorted from PBMCs, taken 10 days after the yellow fever booster vaccination. These receptors originate from a man aged 30 to 39 who received the YFV17D yellow fever vaccine.

This clonotype has ten or more counts. The gene calls are TRBV10-3 and TRBJ2-6; D gene unclear. The length of the CDR3 is 18 residues. Trimming removed 0 bases at V and 0 bases at J, with 12 bases between. Germline V lookup: CDR1 ENHRY, CDR2 SYGVKD. This chain's CDR3 is CAISESAGVFSGANVLTF. The CDR3 DNA sequence: TGTGCCATCAGTGAGTCGGCAGGCGTCTTCTCTGGGGCCAACGTCCTGACTTTC.

This clonotype showed up many times. The V call is TRBV6-5, the J call TRBJ2-1; 9 bases are a match to TRBD1. This CDR3 comprises 15 residues. Germline-derived CDR1 and CDR2 are MNHEY and SVGAGI. J was trimmed by 7 bases and V by 4 bases; bases with no gene match: 8. CDR3 DNA sequence: TGTGCCAGCAGTTCCCCCGGGACAGGGTTAAATGAGCAGTTCTTC. As protein: CASSSPGTGLNEQFF.

This clonotype was counted many times. This chain connects TRBV27 to TRBJ2-6, with 7 bases matching TRBD1. CDR3 size: 16 residues. The ends lost 6 bases at V and 0 bases at J; junction bases unmatched: 5. Looked up from germline, CDR1 is MNHEY and CDR2 is SMNVEV (reference sequence). The CDR3 nucleotides read TGTGCCAGCAGGCCAGGGGGTCTCTCTGGGGCCAACGTCCTGACTTTC. It specifies CASRPGGLSGANVLTF. Full variable domain (remainder filled in from reference TRBV27 and TRBJ2-6): EAQVTQNPRYLITVTGKKLTVTCSQNMNHEYMSWYRQDPGLGLRQIYYSMNVEVTDKGDVPEGYKVSRKEKRNFPLILESPSPNQTSLYFCASRPGGLSGANVLTFGAGSRLTVL.

This clonotype was seen many times. The chain carries TRBV3-1 and TRBJ2-7; D is tentatively TRBD1 or TRBD2 (5 bases each). This CDR3 has 15 residues. The germline V and J ends were trimmed by 0 bases and 4 bases, with 13 bases remaining between them. The germline CDR1 and CDR2 sequences are LGHDT and YNNKEL (reference sequence). This CDR3 reads CASSQDPRGWYEQYF. The CDR3 DNA reads TGTGCCAGCAGCCAAGATCCCCGGGGCTGGTACGAGCAGTACTTC.

This clonotype was counted many times. The rearrangement links TRBV6-5 to TRBJ2-1; D assignment may be TRBD1 or TRBD2 (5 bases each). CDR3 length: 13 amino acids. Germline V gene sequence: CDR1 MNHEY, CDR2 SVGAGI. V lost 0 bases, J lost 8 bases, and 8 bases lay in between. CDR3 DNA: TGTGCCAGCAGTTACTCAAAGGGACATGAGCAGTTCTTC. Translated: CASSYSKGHEQFF.

The rearrangement links TRBV7-6 to TRBJ2-3; D is unresolved. The CDR3 has 12 residues. Looked up from germline, CDR1 is SGHVS and CDR2 is FNYEAQ. Trimming took 6 bases from V and 4 from J, leaving 8 bases between them. The CDR3 spells CASRGGADTQYF. In DNA, the CDR3 is TGTGCCAGCAGGGGTGGCGCAGATACGCAGTATTTT.

This clonotype was recorded at least ten times. The chain recombines TRBV27 with TRBJ2-2, with unresolved D. V was shortened by 7 bases and J by 4 bases, with 13 bases between the two germline ends. CDR3 length equals 14 residues. The germline V gene encodes CDR1 MNHEY and CDR2 SMNVEV (reference sequence). The CDR3 sequence: CASTGGLGTGELFF. For the CDR3, the DNA is TGTGCCAGCACGGGCGGCCTGGGCACCGGGGAGCTGTTTTTT.

This clonotype appeared many times. The rearrangement uses TRBV11-2 and TRBJ2-2; D uncertain. CDR3 length: 12 residues. The V end lost 2 bases, the J end lost 9 bases, and 7 bases lay between the germline ends. Germline V gene data show CDR1 as SGHAT and CDR2 as FQNNGV. The CDR3 DNA sequence: TGTGCCAGCAGCTTACTTGGGCGGGAGCTGTTTTTT. Protein sequence: CASSLLGRELFF.

This clonotype was seen repeatedly, ten times or more. This chain uses TRBV29-1 with TRBJ2-3; TRBD1 aligns across 9 bases. The CDR3 is made up of 10 amino acids. Germline V CDR1 and CDR2: SQVTM, ANQGSEA. V gave up 6 bases and J gave up 14 bases; unmatched junction bases: 6. CDR3 sequence reads: CSVGDRELYF. The DNA of the CDR3 is TGCAGCGTAGGGGACAGGGAGTTGTATTTT.

The table lists this clonotype with many counts. The gene calls are TRBV7-8 and TRBJ2-7, with D maybe TRBD2 (5 bases). CDR3 size: 17 residues. The V end was cut by 5 bases, the J end by 7 bases, with 27 bases between. Per germline, CDR1 SGHVS and CDR2 FQNEAQ. This CDR3 reads CASSPTVGGPTPGEQYF. The CDR3 DNA follows: TGTGCCAGCAGCCCCACCGTTGGCGGGCCCACCCCGGGGGAGCAGTACTTC.

The table lists this clonotype with many counts. The V gene is TRBV20-1, the J gene TRBJ2-7; maybe TRBD2 (6 bases). CDR1 and CDR2 from the germline V gene are DFQATT and SNEGSKA (reference sequence). The CDR3 is made up of 13 amino acids. Trimming took off 3 bases at V and 5 bases at J, with 14 bases between the two ends. The CDR3 DNA reads TGCAGTGCTAGGTCGCGGGGTAGAGACGAGCAGTACTTC. It is translated as CSARSRGRDEQYF.

At least ten counts were recorded for this clonotype. The chain carries TRBV10-2 and TRBJ2-2; possible D gene TRBD2, 5 bases. Germline assignment: CDR1 WSHSY and CDR2 SAAADI. V lost 7 bases and J lost 3, with 15 bases in between. The CDR3 consists of 15 residues. CDR3 protein: CASKEAVLDTGELFF. The CDR3 nucleotides read TGCGCCAGCAAAGAAGCGGTCCTGGACACCGGGGAGCTGTTTTTT.

At least ten counts were recorded for this clonotype. The rearrangement uses TRBV19 and TRBJ2-1; D is undetermined. V was shortened by 1 base and J by 2 bases, with 6 bases between the two germline ends. This CDR3 has 14 amino acids. Germline lookup yields CDR1 LNHDA and CDR2 SQIVND (reference sequence). CDR3 region: CASSIAGTYNEQFF. The CDR3, as DNA: TGTGCCAGTAGTATAGCCGGTACCTACAATGAGCAGTTCTTC.

This clonotype occurred many times. This chain uses TRBV29-1 with TRBJ2-1, with unresolved D. The CDR3 loop spans 11 amino acids. The V gene's germline CDR1 is SQVTM and CDR2 ANQGSEA. Trimming left V 4 bases short and J 6 bases short, with 7 bases between. DNA for the CDR3: TGCAGCGTTGTTTCAGGCAATGAGCAGTTCTTC. Translating gives CSVVSGNEQFF.

This clonotype was observed at least ten times. V usage is TRBV28 and J usage is TRBJ2-1, with D possibly TRBD2 on 6 matching bases. Trimming removed 6 bases at V and 8 bases at J, with 26 bases between. This CDR3 spans 17 amino acids. The V gene's germline CDR1 is MDHEN and CDR2 SYDVKM. CDR3 protein: CASRKPPAPGRDHEQFF. For the CDR3, the DNA is TGTGCCAGCAGAAAGCCCCCCGCCCCGGGGCGGGACCATGAGCAGTTCTTC. Supplemented by reference TRBV28 and TRBJ2-1, the full variable domain reads DVKVTQSSRYLVKRTGEKVFLECVQDMDHENMFWYRQDPGLGLRLIYFSYDVKMKEKGDIPEGYSVSREKKERFSLILESASTNQTSMYLCASRKPPAPGRDHEQFFGPGTRLTVL.

This clonotype was seen many times. The chain employs TRBV15 and TRBJ2-5; no clear D. The V end was cut by 0 bases, the J end by 5 bases, with 10 bases between. The CDR3 is made up of 14 amino acids. Germline CDR1 and CDR2: LNHNV and YYDKDF (reference sequence). The CDR3 region is CATSRERAWETQYF. CDR3 bases: TGTGCCACCAGCAGAGAAAGGGCCTGGGAGACCCAGTACTTC.

Ten or more counts support this clonotype. V and J are TRBV6-5 and TRBJ1-2, with D maybe TRBD1 (5 bases). Trimming cost V 6 bases and J 3 bases, with 8 bases left between them. CDR3 length: 12 residues. The germline V gene has CDR1 MNHEY and CDR2 SVGAGI. CDR3 in DNA: TGTGCCAGCAGCCGGGACGACTATGGCTACACCTTC. It encodes CASSRDDYGYTF.

This clonotype was recorded many times. The V gene is TRBV15, the J gene TRBJ1-6; D is undetermined. CDR3 length: 14 amino acids. The V end was cut by 0 bases, the J end by 7 bases, with 7 bases between. From germline, CDR1 is LNHNV and CDR2 YYDKDF (reference sequence). The CDR3 here is CATSRDMENSPLHF. Here the CDR3 DNA reads TGTGCCACCAGCAGAGATATGGAGAATTCACCCCTCCACTTT.

This clonotype has a count of ten or more. The chain uses TRBV20-1 and TRBJ2-5; a possible D gene is TRBD2 (6 bases). The CDR3 has 13 residues. CDR1 and CDR2 from the germline V gene are DFQATT and SNEGSKA (reference sequence). Trimming left V 6 bases short and J 1 base short, with 12 bases between. The CDR3 bases are TGCAGTGCCAATGGGAGGATCCAAGAGACCCAGTACTTC. Amino acid sequence: CSANGRIQETQYF.

This clonotype was observed many times. This chain links TRBV27 with TRBJ2-1; D is undetermined. Germline values: CDR1 MNHEY, CDR2 SMNVEV (reference sequence). Trimming shortened V by 2 bases and J by 6 bases, and 8 bases separated the two germline ends. There are 13 residues in the CDR3. The CDR3: CASSLSLINEQFF. CDR3 in DNA: TGTGCCAGCAGTTTAAGCCTAATCAATGAGCAGTTCTTC.

The chain has TRBV14 and TRBJ2-3; D gene ambiguous. This CDR3 has 13 residues. The germline V and J ends were trimmed by 1 base and 3 bases, with 5 bases remaining between them. Germline loops: CDR1 SGHDN, CDR2 FVKESK. In DNA, the CDR3 is TGTGCCAGCAGCCAAGCCTCAACAGATACGCAGTATTTT. Its protein product is CASSQASTDTQYF.

This clonotype appeared many times. This sequence joins TRBV6-5 and TRBJ2-3; D remains unclear. Trimming left V 5 bases short and J 6 bases short, with 12 bases between. Germline V gene lookup returns CDR1 MNHEY and CDR2 SVGAGI. This CDR3 has 13 amino acids. This CDR3 reads CASSPPPSDTQYF. DNA for the CDR3: TGTGCCAGCAGTCCCCCCCCTTCGGATACGCAGTATTTT.

This clonotype was found many times. The rearrangement links TRBV20-1 to TRBJ1-1; 7 nucleotides agree with TRBD1. This CDR3 is built from 13 residues. Germline loops: CDR1 DFQATT, CDR2 SNEGSKA (reference sequence). The junction had 5 bases not matched to a gene; V was cut back by 6 bases and J by 1 base. CDR3 bases: TGCAGTGCCGACGACAGGGCGAACACTGAAGCTTTCTTT. It is translated as CSADDRANTEAFF.

Many counts were recorded for this clonotype. The rearrangement links TRBV30 to TRBJ2-1; 9 positions agree with TRBD2. Germline V gene sequence: CDR1 GTSNPN, CDR2 SVGIG (reference sequence). This CDR3 is built from 15 residues. The junction had 8 bases not matched to a gene; V was cut back by 3 bases and J by 5 bases. The CDR3 loop reads CAWSSGGRDHNEQFF. Written as DNA, the CDR3 is TGTGCCTGGAGCTCAGGCGGGAGGGATCACAATGAGCAGTTCTTC.